Below are 30 T cell receptor beta chains sequenced from a single sample in a study of spatial heterogeneity in lung cancer. Described time point: sample taken at primary tumor resection. For these TCRs, the target antigens are not known. MiXCR, applied by TCRdb to the 5' RACE reads, yields one record per CDR3 protein. The sample comprises thousands of distinct CDR3 sequences, around 5% of which are singletons, and approximately 23% rests with the top ten. The study's findings and limits: Intratumoral expanded alpha and beta TCR counts were found to track tumor mutation counts.

The material sequenced was lung tumor tissue, taken at surgery. The receptors shown here come from a male donor with early-stage non-small cell lung cancer.

This clonotype is deemed medium-sized (0.01 to 0.1%). The chain couples TRBV12-3 or TRBV12-4 to TRBJ2-2; D unresolved. The CDR3 is 13 amino acids. Trimming took off 5 bases at V and 6 bases at J, with 10 bases between the two ends. The CDR3 is CASSAIRAGELFF. Written as DNA, the CDR3 is TGTGCCAGCAGTGCCATCCGGGCCGGGGAGCTGTTTTTT.

This clonotype was observed many times. This chain connects TRBV5-1 to TRBJ2-5, with D perhaps assigned TRBD1 or TRBD2 (5 bases each). The CDR3 runs 14 residues. Germline CDR1 is SGHRS and CDR2 is YFSETQ. Trimming took 6 bases from V and 7 from J, leaving 19 bases between them. CDR3 in DNA: TGCGCCAGCACCTCTGACGGGGCCGTTGGGACCCAGTACTTC. This translates into CASTSDGAVGTQYF.

The J gene is TRBJ2-3, the V gene TRBV7-9, with 8 positions matching TRBD1. Trimming took 5 bases from V and 5 from J; bases not matched to a gene: 6. The CDR3 spans 14 residues. From germline, CDR1 is SEHNR and CDR2 FQNEAQ (reference sequence). The CDR3 sequence is CASSTDRERDTQYF. CDR3 in DNA: TGTGCCAGCAGCACGGACAGGGAGCGAGATACGCAGTATTTT.

This clonotype is categorized as medium-sized (0.01 to 0.1%). This rearrangement joins TRBV12-3 or TRBV12-4 to TRBJ2-6; no definite D call. This CDR3 has 15 residues. V dropped 0 bases and J dropped 2 bases, with 5 bases sitting between them. The CDR3 spells CASSLAGTGANVLTF. CDR3 DNA: TGTGCCAGCAGTTTAGCTGGGACTGGGGCCAACGTCCTGACTTTC.

This clonotype was observed many times. The rearrangement uses TRBV21-1 and TRBJ2-2. TRBV21-1 is annotated as a pseudogene. CDR3 length: 15 amino acids. CDR3 amino acids: CASSNKQVHTGELFF. CDR3 nucleotide sequence: TGTGCCAGCAGCAACAAGCAGGTCCACACCGGGGAGCTGTTTTTT.

This clonotype was seen at least ten times. The chain is built from TRBV4-2 and TRBJ2-2; no clear D. V lost 8 bases to trimming and J lost 4 bases, with 8 bases between them. The germline CDR1 and CDR2 sequences are LGHNA and YNFKEQ. The CDR3 is 12 residues long. The CDR3 DNA reads as TGTGCCAGCCGTCGAGGCACCGGGGAGCTGTTTTTT. Protein: CASRRGTGELFF.

This clonotype is medium-sized by share. In DNA, the CDR3 is TGTGCCAGCAGCCCTGGGGACAGAAAATCACCCCTCCACTTT. Its protein product is CASSPGDRKSPLHF. The rearrangement uses TRBV2 and TRBJ1-6; 7 nucleotides match TRBD1. The CDR3 is 14 amino acids. The germline V gene has CDR1 SNHLY and CDR2 FYNNEI. The V segment lost 6 bases and the J segment 10 bases; nucleotides outside the gene matches: 9.

This clonotype was detected ten times or more. The CDR3 coding sequence is TGTGCCAGCAGTTGGGGAGAGACCCAGTACTTC. It translates to CASSWGETQYF. The chain is built from TRBV6-6 and TRBJ2-5; the D is unclear. The CDR3 sequence is 11 residues long. CDR1 MNHNY and CDR2 SVGAGI come from the germline V gene (reference sequence). Deletions cut 4 bases from V and 4 bases from J, with 4 bases between.

This clonotype was detected many times. This rearrangement joins TRBV18 to TRBJ1-1; D not certain. This CDR3 comprises 13 residues. V was clipped by 3 bases and J by 3 bases, with 8 bases between them. Germline V CDR1 and CDR2: KGHSH, LQKENI. DNA for the CDR3: TGTGCCAGCTCACCTACAGTTGACACTGAAGCTTTCTTT. It yields the protein CASSPTVDTEAFF. The entire variable domain, with the rest obtained from reference TRBV18 and TRBJ1-1, is as follows: NAGVMQNPRHLVRRRGQEARLRCSPMKGHSHVYWYRQLPEEGLKFMVYLQKENIIDESGMPKERFSAEFPKEGPSILRIQQVVRGDSAAYFCASSPTVDTEAFFGQGTRLTVV.

For the CDR3, the DNA is TGTGCCATCAGTGGGACTAGCGGGAGCACAGATACGCAGTATTTT. Translating it yields CAISGTSGSTDTQYF. The V call is TRBV10-3, the J call TRBJ2-3, with 11 bases that match TRBD2. The CDR3 is made up of 15 amino acids. Germline V gene data show CDR1 as ENHRY and CDR2 as SYGVKD. The V segment lost 4 bases and the J segment 0 bases; nucleotides outside the gene matches: 0.

This clonotype was detected many times. V and J are TRBV6-5 and TRBJ1-3; no definite D call. Trimming removed 3 bases from V and 3 bases from J, with 15 bases in between. The germline V gene has CDR1 MNHEY and CDR2 SVGAGI. The CDR3 sequence is 16 residues long. The CDR3 is CASSYSTPVVGNTIYF. CDR3 nucleotide sequence: TGTGCCAGCAGTTATTCGACACCGGTAGTTGGAAACACCATATATTTT.

The J gene is TRBJ2-2, the V gene TRBV7-6, with D possibly matching TRBD2 (6 bases). Per the germline V gene, CDR1 is SGHVS and CDR2 is FNYEAQ. The V gene lost 5 bases and the J gene lost 1 base, with 14 bases spanning the gap. The CDR3 sequence is 16 residues long. The CDR3 sequence is CASSPRAGRNTGELFF. CDR3 coding DNA: TGTGCCAGCAGCCCCCGCGCCGGGAGGAACACCGGGGAGCTGTTTTTT.

This clonotype was detected ten times or more. The V and J genes are TRBV3-1 and TRBJ2-7; TRBD1 might be the D (5 bases). Per the germline V gene, CDR1 is LGHDT and CDR2 is YNNKEL (reference sequence). The CDR3 length is 13 residues. V lost 5 bases and J 7 bases, leaving 15 bases between the germline ends. In DNA, the CDR3 is TGTGCCAGCAGCTTAGACAGTTTGGAAGAGCAGTACTTC. Its protein is CASSLDSLEEQYF.

This clonotype is classed as medium-sized. This chain links TRBV29-1 with TRBJ2-5; either TRBD1 or TRBD2 may supply D (5 bases each). The length of the CDR3 is 12 residues. V was clipped by 7 bases and J by 2 bases, with 11 bases between them. Germline CDR1 reads SQVTM; CDR2 reads ANQGSEA. CDR3 region: CSAGTAQETQYF. The CDR3, as DNA: TGCAGCGCCGGGACCGCACAAGAGACCCAGTACTTC.

This clonotype appeared many times. The J gene is TRBJ1-5, the V gene TRBV3-1; D is undetermined. Germline values: CDR1 LGHDT, CDR2 YNNKEL (reference sequence). The CDR3 runs 13 residues. V was clipped by 2 bases and J by 4 bases, with 6 bases between them. CDR3 protein: CASSQWENQPQHF. CDR3 in DNA: TGTGCCAGCAGCCAATGGGAGAATCAGCCCCAGCATTTT.

The genes are TRBV7-2 and TRBJ2-5; maybe TRBD2 (7 bases). Trimming cost V 5 bases and J 1 base, with 14 bases left between them. Looked up from germline, CDR1 is SGHTA and CDR2 is FQGNSA. The CDR3 runs to 15 residues. The CDR3: CASSRKRGGQETQYF. DNA for the CDR3: TGTGCCAGCAGCCGCAAAAGGGGGGGCCAAGAGACCCAGTACTTC.

In this sample, this clonotype turned up a few times. CDR3 bases: TGTGCCAGCAGGGGGACAGGGTCCACCGGGGAGCTGTTTTTT. Its translation is CASRGTGSTGELFF. This chain uses TRBV12-3 or TRBV12-4 with TRBJ2-2; 9 nucleotides line up with TRBD1. Trimming took 6 bases from V and 4 from J; bases not matched to a gene: 3. This CDR3 region has 14 residues.

This clonotype is labeled as medium-sized (0.01 to 0.1%). V usage is TRBV4-2 and J usage is TRBJ2-7, with TRBD2 matching over 7 bases. J was trimmed by 0 bases and V by 3 bases; bases with no gene match: 14. There are 18 residues in the CDR3. The germline V gene encodes CDR1 LGHNA and CDR2 YNFKEQ. The DNA of the CDR3 is TGTGCCAGCAGCCAGAGGGACTCGGAGCGGGGAAGCTCCTACGAGCAGTACTTC. Its protein product is CASSQRDSERGSSYEQYF.

The sample holds many counts of this clonotype. An end of the junction does not agree with germline; a read error may underlie this. This chain joins TRBV5-1 and TRBJ2-7; D unresolved. The length of the CDR3 is 12 residues. CDR1 SGHRS and CDR2 YFSETQ come from the germline V gene. The CDR3 reads CASSPVSHEQYF. The CDR3 bases are TGCGCCAGCAGCCCAGTCTCCCACGAGCAGTACTTC.

This clonotype was counted ten times or more. V and J are TRBV7-2 and TRBJ2-1, with TRBD2 as a possible D gene (5 bases). Germline V lookup: CDR1 SGHTA, CDR2 FQGNSA. Trimming stripped 2 bases from V and 7 bases from J, with 15 bases between. The CDR3 runs 15 residues. CDR3 loop: CASSLLGLARNEQFF. The CDR3 coding sequence is TGTGCCAGCAGCTTACTCGGACTCGCGAGGAATGAGCAGTTCTTC.

This clonotype was recorded at least ten times. The chain has TRBV2 and TRBJ1-5; 7 bases fit TRBD1. The CDR3 length is 18 residues. The V gene's germline CDR1 is SNHLY and CDR2 FYNNEI. The V and J ends lost 11 bases and 0 bases, in that order; junction bases with no gene match: 19. The CDR3 DNA sequence: TGTGCCTGCACAGAGGGGGCCCTTTCCAGGGCTAGCAATCAGCCCCAGCATTTT. This encodes CACTEGALSRASNQPQHF.

This clonotype came up many times. This chain connects TRBV29-1 to TRBJ1-1, with a tentative D call TRBD1 (6 bases). V was clipped by 7 bases and J by 2 bases, with 14 bases between them. From germline, CDR1 is SQVTM and CDR2 ANQGSEA. This CDR3 has 13 amino acids. The CDR3: CSAQTGLNTEAFF. The CDR3 DNA reads as TGCAGCGCCCAAACAGGGCTTAACACTGAAGCTTTCTTT.

This clonotype was seen repeatedly, ten times or more. The chain links TRBV6-5 to TRBJ2-6, with TRBD1 matching over 10 bases. Germline lookup yields CDR1 MNHEY and CDR2 SVGAGI. V was pared by 5 bases and J by 4 bases, with 8 bases of the junction left unmatched. The CDR3 contains 17 residues. Here the CDR3 DNA reads TGTGCCAGCAGTACCACCGGGACAGGGGTAGGGGCCAACGTCCTGACTTTC. This encodes CASSTTGTGVGANVLTF.

This clonotype has ten or more counts. CDR3 DNA sequence: TGCAGTGCTAGAGATTATCGAGGGAATACGCAGTATTTT. It encodes CSARDYRGNTQYF. The chain recombines TRBV20-1 with TRBJ2-3; possibly TRBD2 for D (5 bases). This CDR3 region has 13 residues. Germline CDR1 DFQATT, CDR2 SNEGSKA (reference sequence). V gave up 0 bases and J gave up 7 bases, with 11 bases separating them.

The chain employs TRBV11-3 and TRBJ2-5; 7 bases align to TRBD2. Trimming took 3 bases from V and 7 from J; bases not matched to a gene: 5. CDR3 length: 13 amino acids. In germline, CDR1 is SGHNT, CDR2 YENEEA. Here the CDR3 DNA reads TGTGCCAGCAGCTTGCTAGCGGAAGGGACCCAGTACTTC. Residues: CASSLLAEGTQYF.

By share of the sample, this clonotype is medium-sized. V and J are TRBV12-3 or TRBV12-4 and TRBJ1-1; a weak D match, TRBD1 (5 bases). V lost 4 bases and J lost 2, with 8 bases in between. The CDR3 is 13 amino acids. For the CDR3, the DNA is TGTGCCAGCAGTTCGGGGCCTAACACTGAAGCTTTCTTT. The encoded protein is CASSSGPNTEAFF.

This clonotype was detected once. This chain joins TRBV11-3 and TRBJ1-5, with D perhaps matching TRBD1 (5 bases). The CDR3 runs to 13 residues. The V end was cut by 1 base, the J end by 7 bases, with 8 bases between. CDR1 is SGHNT, CDR2 YENEEA, per germline. The CDR3 is CASSLVGPQPQHF. For the CDR3, the DNA is TGTGCCAGCAGCTTAGTGGGGCCACAGCCCCAGCATTTT.

The chain has TRBV20-1 and TRBJ2-7; 12 bases are shared with TRBD2. The germline gives CDR1 DFQATT, CDR2 SNEGSKA (reference sequence). V shed 6 bases, J shed 6 bases, and the junction held 6 bases outside the gene matches. This CDR3 is 13 amino acids long. The CDR3 DNA reads TGCAGTGCCGCGACTAGCGGGAGACCCGAGCAGTACTTC. This gives the protein CSAATSGRPEQYF.

This clonotype was detected many times. The rearrangement joins TRBV7-3 to TRBJ1-4, with 8 bases fitting TRBD1. Germline V gives CDR1 SGHTA, CDR2 FQGTGA. The CDR3 sequence is 15 residues long. V was clipped by 5 bases and J by 5 bases; unmatched bases: 7. This chain's CDR3 is CASSPTGGRNEKLFF. Written as DNA, the CDR3 is TGTGCCAGCAGCCCCACAGGGGGAAGGAATGAAAAACTGTTTTTT.

This clonotype was detected ten times or more. The chain carries TRBV6-5 and TRBJ1-2; D gene uncertain. The CDR3 consists of 12 residues. V was cut by 6 bases and J by 4 bases, with 9 bases left in between. Germline loops: CDR1 MNHEY, CDR2 SVGAGI. CDR3 region: CASSQRAYGYTF. The CDR3 DNA follows: TGTGCCAGCAGCCAGAGGGCCTATGGCTACACCTTC.